The 13 T cell receptor beta chains presented below share a single source sample, sequenced in a study of T cell responses to AZD1222 COVID-19 vaccine. Some clones are missing from TCRdb's copy, which holds only in-frame ones; the method was immunoSEQ multiplex PCR. The profile shows more than 90,000 clones, roughly 84% of them singletons. The specimen comprised peripheral blood, sampled on day 0 of AZD1222 vaccination. The origin of the receptors is an adult in good health.

In its sample, this clone was seen once. Other DNA sequences of this sample code for an identical CDR3. The J gene is TRBJ2-7, the V gene TRBV7-2, with TRBD1 identical over 7 bases. The length of the CDR3 is 12 residues. Germline CDR1 reads SGHTA; CDR2 reads FQGNSA. Losses at the gene ends were 3 bases for V and 7 bases for J; bases not matched to a gene: 3. CDR3 sequence reads: CASSLRGREQYF. In DNA, the CDR3 is TGTGCCAGCAGCTTGAGGGGGCGGGAGCAGTACTTC.

This sequence joins TRBV5-8 and TRBJ1-3, with TRBD1 identical over 9 bases. Germline V gene sequence: CDR1 SGHTS, CDR2 YDEGEE. V lost 8 bases, J lost 4 bases, and 7 bases stayed unmatched. The CDR3 has 14 residues. This CDR3 is CARGGQGLGNTIYF. DNA for the CDR3: TGTGCCAGGGGGGGACAGGGCCTCGGAAACACCATATATTTT.

The chain joins TRBV5-7 to TRBJ1-6, with TRBD1 matching 9 bases. TRBV5-7 is reported as an ORF; its role is uncertain. The V and J ends lost 1 base and 9 bases, in that order; junction bases with no gene match: 5. The CDR3 runs to 15 residues. This CDR3 reads CASSLPRTGASPLHF. The CDR3 DNA reads as TGTGCCAGCAGCTTGCCGAGGACAGGGGCTTCACCCCTCCACTTT.

The chain couples TRBV28 to TRBJ1-5; a weak D match, TRBD1 (5 bases). The ends were cut back, 6 bases at V and 8 bases at J, with 11 bases in the middle. The CDR3 is 12 amino acids. Germline-derived CDR1 and CDR2 are MDHEN and SYDVKM. DNA for the CDR3: TGTGCCAGCAGGGGGACTAAGAAGCCCCAGCATTTT. Residues: CASRGTKKPQHF.

This chain links TRBV19 with TRBJ1-3, with a tentative D call TRBD1 (5 bases). The CDR3 consists of 15 residues. Germline lookup yields CDR1 LNHDA and CDR2 SQIVND (reference sequence). Trimming left V 5 bases short and J 0 bases short, with 11 bases between. CDR3 nucleotide sequence: TGTGCCAGTAGTGCGGGACGGAGCTCTGGAAACACCATATATTTT. Protein product: CASSAGRSSGNTIYF.

The rearrangement joins TRBV4-3 to TRBJ2-7; D possibly corresponds to TRBD1 (5 bases). The V end lost 0 bases, the J end lost 2 bases, and 11 bases lay between the germline ends. CDR3 length: 15 residues. In germline, CDR1 is LGHNA, CDR2 YSLEER. CDR3 amino acids: CASSQDAQGTYEQYF. The CDR3 region has the DNA TGCGCCAGCAGCCAAGACGCGCAGGGAACCTACGAGCAGTACTTC.

The chain has TRBV27 and TRBJ1-4, with 8 bases that match TRBD1. Unmatched junction bases numbered 7, after V lost 5 bases and J lost 5 bases. CDR3 size: 15 residues. Germline values: CDR1 MNHEY, CDR2 SMNVEV (reference sequence). CDR3 nucleotide sequence: TGTGCCAGCAGTCCACACAGGGGGATAAATGAAAAACTGTTTTTT. Translating it yields CASSPHRGINEKLFF.

The V call is TRBV7-2, the J call TRBJ1-2; D unresolved. The CDR3 has 15 amino acids. CDR1 SGHTA and CDR2 FQGNSA come from the germline V gene. V gave up 2 bases and J gave up 8 bases, with 18 bases separating them. CDR3 in DNA: TGTGCCAGCAGCTTATTTGATAGTGTAGGACCCGGCTACACCTTC. Its protein is CASSLFDSVGPGYTF.

This chain joins TRBV5-8 and TRBJ2-4; the D gene is possibly TRBD2 (6 bases). The CDR3 extends over 15 amino acids. Germline CDR1 is SGHTS and CDR2 is YDEGEE. V gave up 0 bases and J gave up 9 bases, with 16 bases separating them. CDR3 sequence reads: CASSLGRGRGSIQYF. As DNA, the CDR3 is TGTGCCAGCAGCTTGGGGCGGGGTCGGGGAAGCATTCAGTACTTC.

The genes are TRBV4-3 and TRBJ2-1, with 7 bases lining up with TRBD2. V shed 1 base and J 5 bases; nucleotides not matched to a gene: 5. The CDR3 has 15 residues. CDR1 and CDR2 from the germline V gene are LGHNA and YSLEER. Here the CDR3 reads CASSQGLAADNEQFF. The CDR3 DNA follows: TGCGCCAGCAGCCAAGGGCTAGCGGCGGACAATGAGCAGTTCTTC.

The chain is built from TRBV5-1 and TRBJ2-1; 9 nucleotides agree with TRBD2. With V trimmed by 4 bases and J by 6 bases, 8 bases remained unmatched. In germline, CDR1 is SGHRS, CDR2 YFSETQ. CDR3 length: 15 residues. The CDR3 is CASSGDSGSRNEQFF. CDR3 nucleotide sequence: TGCGCCAGCAGCGGTGATAGCGGGAGCCGCAATGAGCAGTTCTTC. Complete variable domain (other parts from reference TRBV5-1 and TRBJ2-1): KAGVTQTPRYLIKTRGQQVTLSCSPISGHRSVSWYQQTPGQGLQFLFEYFSETQRNKGNFPGRFSGRQFSNSRSEMNVSTLELGDSALYLCASSGDSGSRNEQFFGPGTRLTVL.

The chain is built from TRBV9 and TRBJ2-5; D might be TRBD1 (6 bases). Germline assignment: CDR1 SGDLS and CDR2 YYNGEE. With 3 bases removed from V and 3 bases from J, the gap between germline ends came to 12 bases. This CDR3 is built from 14 residues. The CDR3 sequence: CASSETGREETQYF. The CDR3 DNA follows: TGTGCCAGCAGCGAGACAGGAAGAGAAGAGACCCAGTACTTC. The whole variable domain, filled in from reference TRBV9 and TRBJ2-5, reads DSGVTQTPKHLITATGQRVTLRCSPRSGDLSVYWYQQSLDQGLQFLIQYYNGEERAKGNILERFSAQQFPDLHSELNLSSLELGDSALYFCASSETGREETQYFGPGTRLLVL.

V usage is TRBV2 and J usage is TRBJ2-5; D gene ambiguous. The CDR3 is 13 residues long. The germline V gene encodes CDR1 SNHLY and CDR2 FYNNEI. The V end was cut by 4 bases, the J end by 6 bases, with 12 bases between. DNA for the CDR3: TGTGCCAGCAGTGTGGGCATCTTACAGACCCAGTACTTC. This sequence encodes CASSVGILQTQYF.